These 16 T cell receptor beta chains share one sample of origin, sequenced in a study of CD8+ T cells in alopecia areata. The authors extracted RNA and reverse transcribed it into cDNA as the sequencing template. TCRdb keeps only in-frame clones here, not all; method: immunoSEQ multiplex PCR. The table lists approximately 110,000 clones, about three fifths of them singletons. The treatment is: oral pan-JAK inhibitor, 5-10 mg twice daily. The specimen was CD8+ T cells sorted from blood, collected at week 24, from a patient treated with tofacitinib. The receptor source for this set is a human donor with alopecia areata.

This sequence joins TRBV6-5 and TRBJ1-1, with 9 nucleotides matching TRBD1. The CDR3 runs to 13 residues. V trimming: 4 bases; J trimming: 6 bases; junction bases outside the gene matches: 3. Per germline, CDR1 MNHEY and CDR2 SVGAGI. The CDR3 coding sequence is TGTGCCAGCAGTTCTAACAGGGGGCCTGAAGCTTTCTTT. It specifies CASSSNRGPEAFF.

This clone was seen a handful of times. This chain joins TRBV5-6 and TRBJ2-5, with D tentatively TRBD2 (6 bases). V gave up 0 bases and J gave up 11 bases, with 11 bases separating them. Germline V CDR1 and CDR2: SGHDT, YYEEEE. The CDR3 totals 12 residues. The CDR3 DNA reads TGTGCCAGCAGCTTGGTGGAGGGAGAGCAGTACTTC. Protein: CASSLVEGEQYF.

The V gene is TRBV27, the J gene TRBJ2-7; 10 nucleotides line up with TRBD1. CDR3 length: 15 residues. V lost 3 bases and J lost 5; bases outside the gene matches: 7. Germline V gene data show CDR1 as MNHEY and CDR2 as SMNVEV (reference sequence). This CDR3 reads CASSLSGTGVHEQYF. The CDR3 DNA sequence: TGTGCCAGCAGTTTGAGCGGGACAGGGGTACACGAGCAGTACTTC.

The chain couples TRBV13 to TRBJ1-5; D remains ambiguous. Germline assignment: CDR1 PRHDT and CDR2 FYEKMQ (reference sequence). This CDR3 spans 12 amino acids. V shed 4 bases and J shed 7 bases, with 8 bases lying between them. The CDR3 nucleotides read TGTGCCAGCAGCTCCGATGGGCAGCCCCAGCATTTT. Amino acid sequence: CASSSDGQPQHF.

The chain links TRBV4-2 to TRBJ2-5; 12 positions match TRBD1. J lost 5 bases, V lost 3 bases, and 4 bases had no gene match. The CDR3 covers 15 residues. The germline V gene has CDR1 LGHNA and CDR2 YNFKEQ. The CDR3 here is CASSQGQGATETQYF. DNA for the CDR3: TGTGCCAGCAGCCAGGGACAGGGGGCGACGGAGACCCAGTACTTC.

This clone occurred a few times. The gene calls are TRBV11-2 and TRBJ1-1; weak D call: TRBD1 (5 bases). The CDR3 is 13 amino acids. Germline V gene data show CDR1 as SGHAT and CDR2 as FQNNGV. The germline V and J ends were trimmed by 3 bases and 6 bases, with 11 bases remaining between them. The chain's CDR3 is CASSLWGTPEAFF. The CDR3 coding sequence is TGTGCCAGCAGCTTGTGGGGGACCCCTGAAGCTTTCTTT.

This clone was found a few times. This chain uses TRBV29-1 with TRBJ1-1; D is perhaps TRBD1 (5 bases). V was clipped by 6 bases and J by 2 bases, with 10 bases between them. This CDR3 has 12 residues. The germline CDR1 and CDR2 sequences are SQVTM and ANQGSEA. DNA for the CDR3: TGCAGCGTCCCCGGGACTAACACTGAAGCTTTCTTT. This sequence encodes CSVPGTNTEAFF.

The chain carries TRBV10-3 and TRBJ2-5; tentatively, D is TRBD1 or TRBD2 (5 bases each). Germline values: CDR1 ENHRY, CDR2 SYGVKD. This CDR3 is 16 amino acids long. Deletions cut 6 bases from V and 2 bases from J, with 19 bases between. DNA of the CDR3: TGTGCCATCAGCAAGACGAGGGACCACCCTCAAGAGACCCAGTACTTC. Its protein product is CAISKTRDHPQETQYF.

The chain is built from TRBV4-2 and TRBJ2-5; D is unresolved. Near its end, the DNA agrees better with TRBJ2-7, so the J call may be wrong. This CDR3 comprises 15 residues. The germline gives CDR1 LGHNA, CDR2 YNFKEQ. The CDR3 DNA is TGTGCCAGCAGCCAGGAGCCCGACGGCTCCTACGAGCAGTACTTC. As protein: CASSQEPDGSYEQYF.

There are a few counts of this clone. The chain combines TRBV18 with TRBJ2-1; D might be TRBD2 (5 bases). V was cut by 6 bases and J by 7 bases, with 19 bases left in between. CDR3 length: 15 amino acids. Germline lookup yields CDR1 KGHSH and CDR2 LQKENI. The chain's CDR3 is CASSLAAGGWNEQFF. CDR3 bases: TGTGCCAGCTCGCTTGCGGCGGGCGGTTGGAATGAGCAGTTCTTC. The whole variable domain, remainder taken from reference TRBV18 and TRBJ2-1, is NAGVMQNPRHLVRRRGQEARLRCSPMKGHSHVYWYRQLPEEGLKFMVYLQKENIIDESGMPKERFSAEFPKEGPSILRIQQVVRGDSAAYFCASSLAAGGWNEQFFGPGTRLTVL.

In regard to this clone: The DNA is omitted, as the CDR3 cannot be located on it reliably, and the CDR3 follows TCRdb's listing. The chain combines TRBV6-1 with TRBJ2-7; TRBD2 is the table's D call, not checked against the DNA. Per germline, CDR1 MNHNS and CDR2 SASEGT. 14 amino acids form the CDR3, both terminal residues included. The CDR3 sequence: CASSSSTGSYEQYF.

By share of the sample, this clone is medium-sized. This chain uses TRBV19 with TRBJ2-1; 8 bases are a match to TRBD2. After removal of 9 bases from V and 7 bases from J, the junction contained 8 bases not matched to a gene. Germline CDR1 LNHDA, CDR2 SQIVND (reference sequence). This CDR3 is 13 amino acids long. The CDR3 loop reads CASHPGGMNEQFF. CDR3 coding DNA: TGTGCCAGCCATCCGGGGGGGATGAATGAGCAGTTCTTC.

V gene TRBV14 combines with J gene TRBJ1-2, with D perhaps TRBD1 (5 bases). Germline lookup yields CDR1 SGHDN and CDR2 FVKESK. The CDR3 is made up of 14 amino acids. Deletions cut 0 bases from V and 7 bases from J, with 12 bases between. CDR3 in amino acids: CASSQDGQGSGYTF. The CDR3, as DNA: TGTGCCAGCAGCCAAGATGGGCAGGGTTCTGGCTACACCTTC.

CDR3 nucleotide sequence: TGCGCCAGCAGCTTCGCACAGGGGATGACAGATACGCAGTATTTT. Its protein product is CASSFAQGMTDTQYF. The chain recombines TRBV5-1 with TRBJ2-3; TRBD1 matches at 7 bases. Germline-derived CDR1 and CDR2 are SGHRS and YFSETQ. The V gene end was trimmed by 2 bases and the J gene end by 3 bases; junction bases not matched to a gene: 6. There are 15 residues in the CDR3. Full variable domain (missing parts from reference TRBV5-1 and TRBJ2-3): KAGVTQTPRYLIKTRGQQVTLSCSPISGHRSVSWYQQTPGQGLQFLFEYFSETQRNKGNFPGRFSGRQFSNSRSEMNVSTLELGDSALYLCASSFAQGMTDTQYFGPGTRLTVL.

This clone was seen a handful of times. The CDR3 DNA follows: TGTGCCAGCAGTGAGCCCAGGGGGGCCACCTTC. It encodes CASSEPRGATF. V usage is TRBV2 and J usage is TRBJ1-2; 7 nucleotides match TRBD1. V shed 3 bases, J shed 13 bases, and the junction held 5 bases outside the gene matches. This CDR3 has 11 residues. The germline V gene encodes CDR1 SNHLY and CDR2 FYNNEI.

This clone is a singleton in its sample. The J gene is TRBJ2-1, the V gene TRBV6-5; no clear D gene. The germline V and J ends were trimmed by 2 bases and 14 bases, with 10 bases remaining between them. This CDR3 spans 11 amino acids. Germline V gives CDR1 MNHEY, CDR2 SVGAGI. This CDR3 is CASSYGSVKFF. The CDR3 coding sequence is TGTGCCAGCAGTTACGGCTCAGTAAAGTTCTTC.